The sequence of this T cell receptor (beta chain) was determined in a study of OX40 agonist ivuxolimab in advanced cancers. Collection of blood occurred at baseline, at cycle 4 day 1, and at cycle 7 day 1. Using immunoSEQ multiplex PCR, the repertoire was profiled, and TCRdb retains in-frame clones only, with some absent. The sample gives some 79,000 clones, roughly 92% of which show up once; 0.44% is in the top ten. V was trimmed by 0 bases and J by 0 bases, leaving 8 bases between them. Per germline, CDR1 SGHNT and CDR2 YENEEA. The CDR3 loop spans 15 amino acids. The input for sequencing was CD4+ or CD8+ T cells sorted from blood, taken in a trial of the OX40 agonist ivuxolimab. The receptor comes from an adult with an advanced solid tumor such as melanoma, head and neck, liver or kidney cancer. The chain is built from TRBV11-3 and TRBJ1-2, with a possible D match to TRBD1 (6 bases). CDR3 DNA sequence: TGTGCCAGCAGCTTAGAAGGGGGGGCTAACTATGGCTACACCTTC. Protein product: CASSLEGGANYGYTF. The full variable domain, with the rest looked up from reference TRBV11-3 and TRBJ1-2, is EAGVVQSPRYKIIEKKQPVAFWCNPISGHNTLYWYLQNLGQGPELLIRYENEEAVDDSQLPKDRFSAERLKGVDSTLKIQPAELGDSAVYLCASSLEGGANYGYTFGSGTRLTVV.